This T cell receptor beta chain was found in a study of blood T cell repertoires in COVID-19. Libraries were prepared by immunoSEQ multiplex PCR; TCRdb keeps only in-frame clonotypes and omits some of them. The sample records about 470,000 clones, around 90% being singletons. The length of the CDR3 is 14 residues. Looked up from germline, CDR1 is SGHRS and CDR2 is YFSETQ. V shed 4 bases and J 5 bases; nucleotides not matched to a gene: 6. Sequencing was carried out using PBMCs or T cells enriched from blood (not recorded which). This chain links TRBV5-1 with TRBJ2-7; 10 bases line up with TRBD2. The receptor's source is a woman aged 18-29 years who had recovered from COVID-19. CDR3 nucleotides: TGCGCCAGCAGCACAGCCGGACTAGCGGACGAGCAGTACTTC. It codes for CASSTAGLADEQYF.